This paragraph covers one TCR beta chain sequence. The sample originates from a study of identical twins. MiXCR, applied by TCRdb to the 5' RACE reads, yields one record per CDR3 protein. The table includes 600,000 to 800,000 distinct CDR3 sequences, 21% detected once. CDR3 length equals 15 residues. Deletions cut 7 bases from V and 0 bases from J, with 16 bases between. The germline V gene encodes CDR1 MNHNS and CDR2 SASEGT. These data also formed part of another study, on T cells expressing NK-cell markers. That work states: Six or seven donors had dominant NKG2C+ clonotypes that comprised roughly 1.0-7.5% of their CD8+ T cells.

The V call is TRBV6-1, the J call TRBJ2-7; a weak D match, TRBD2 (5 bases). Specimen: PBMCs. This TCR derives from a woman aged 18-35 years in good health. In DNA form, the CDR3 reads TGTGCCAGCAAGGGAGTGGCGCTGAGCTCCTACGAGCAGTACTTC. It specifies CASKGVALSSYEQYF.